The 13 T cell receptor beta chains below were found in one sample sequenced in a study of T cell responses to AZD1222 COVID-19 vaccine. Profiling relied on immunoSEQ multiplex PCR, and the TCRdb table lists in-frame clones only, not all of them. The table records about 57,000 clones, around 86% of them present only once. The sequencing here drew on peripheral blood, taken on day 0 of AZD1222 vaccination. All receptors come from an adult in good health.

V and J are TRBV30 and TRBJ1-6, with D tentatively TRBD1 (5 bases). The CDR3 loop spans 14 amino acids. The germline gives CDR1 GTSNPN, CDR2 SVGIG (reference sequence). V lost 0 bases to trimming and J lost 7 bases, with 10 bases between them. CDR3 DNA: TGTGCCTGGAGTGTAGGGGCAGTAAATTCACCCCTCCACTTT. Translation: CAWSVGAVNSPLHF. Combining the CDR3 with reference TRBV30 and TRBJ1-6 gives the whole variable domain SQTIHQWPATLVQPVGSPLSLECTVEGTSNPNLYWYRQAAGRGLQLLFYSVGIGQISSEVPQNLSASRPQDRQFILSSKKLLLSDSGFYLCAWSVGAVNSPLHFGNGTRLTVT.

The rearrangement links TRBV2 to TRBJ1-2, with TRBD1 matching over 10 bases. This CDR3 has 14 residues. Per the germline V gene, CDR1 is SNHLY and CDR2 is FYNNEI. V lost 2 bases, J lost 7 bases, and 4 bases stayed unmatched. CDR3: CASSETTGGPGYTF. For the CDR3, the DNA is TGTGCCAGCAGTGAAACGACAGGGGGCCCTGGCTACACCTTC. Variable domain in full (rest from reference TRBV2 and TRBJ1-2): EPEVTQTPSHQVTQMGQEVILRCVPISNHLYFYWYRQILGQKVEFLVSFYNNEISEKSEIFDDQFSVERPDGSNFTLKIRSTKLEDSAMYFCASSETTGGPGYTFGSGTRLTVV.

V is TRBV19 and J is TRBJ1-1, with 9 bases that match TRBD1. CDR1 is LNHDA, CDR2 SQIVND, per germline (reference sequence). V gave up 7 bases and J gave up 6 bases; unmatched junction bases: 15. The CDR3 runs to 16 residues. This chain's CDR3 is CASIGKPDRGMAEAFF. CDR3 bases: TGTGCCAGTATAGGAAAACCCGACAGGGGGATGGCTGAAGCTTTCTTT.

CDR3 in amino acids: CASSLSLQGAGELFF. In DNA form, the CDR3 reads TGTGCCAGCAGCTTAAGTCTTCAGGGGGCCGGGGAGCTGTTTTTT. The chain is built from TRBV7-3 and TRBJ2-2; 7 positions agree with TRBD1. After removal of 1 base from V and 6 bases from J, the junction contained 5 bases not matched to a gene. The CDR3 is made up of 15 amino acids. In germline, CDR1 is SGHTA, CDR2 FQGTGA.

This clone has more than one count but fewer than ten. The rearrangement uses TRBV6-5 and TRBJ1-1; no firm D call. From germline, CDR1 is MNHEY and CDR2 SVGAGI. V was clipped by 5 bases and J by 1 base, with 11 bases between them. The length of the CDR3 is 14 residues. CDR3 nucleotides: TGTGCCAGCAGTCAACCCCAAGGGAACACTGAAGCTTTCTTT. Protein sequence: CASSQPQGNTEAFF.

The chain joins TRBV2 to TRBJ2-1; 9 bases align to TRBD2. The germline V gene has CDR1 SNHLY and CDR2 FYNNEI. This CDR3 is 16 amino acids long. The V segment lost 2 bases and the J segment 4 bases; nucleotides outside the gene matches: 6. The CDR3 spells CASSEKREVPYNEQFF. CDR3 DNA sequence: TGTGCCAGCAGTGAAAAGCGGGAGGTCCCTTACAATGAGCAGTTCTTC.

The sample holds one count of this clone. The V and J genes are TRBV6-5 and TRBJ1-4; TRBD1 agrees at 10 bases. Germline V gene data show CDR1 as MNHEY and CDR2 as SVGAGI. The CDR3 sequence is 15 residues long. J lost 7 bases, V lost 6 bases, and 8 bases had no gene match. The CDR3 bases are TGTGCCAGCAGACCGGACAGGGGGGGGGCTGAAAAACTGTTTTTT. It yields the protein CASRPDRGGAEKLFF.

This rearrangement joins TRBV19 to TRBJ2-1, with a possible D match to TRBD1 (5 bases). The CDR3 runs 15 residues. Germline lookup yields CDR1 LNHDA and CDR2 SQIVND (reference sequence). The V end was cut by 0 bases, the J end by 7 bases, with 13 bases between. CDR3 nucleotide sequence: TGTGCCAGTAGTATAGATGCCCAGGGTAGGAATGAGCAGTTCTTC. Protein product: CASSIDAQGRNEQFF.

V and J are TRBV6-6 and TRBJ2-7; D is unclear. CDR3 length equals 15 residues. Trimming pared 6 bases from V and 3 bases from J, leaving 18 bases between. Germline V gives CDR1 MNHNY, CDR2 SVGAGI (reference sequence). CDR3 bases: TGTGCCAGCAGCCCTATTGTAGGCACCAACTACGAGCAGTACTTC. Translating gives CASSPIVGTNYEQYF.

This clone was detected only once. The chain joins TRBV19 to TRBJ1-6, with a tentative D call TRBD1 (6 bases). The germline CDR1 and CDR2 sequences are LNHDA and SQIVND (reference sequence). Trimming shortened V by 4 bases and J by 10 bases, and 17 bases separated the two germline ends. This CDR3 contains 15 residues. CDR3: CASSTSSTGSSPLHF. As DNA, the CDR3 is TGTGCCAGTAGTACCTCTTCTACAGGGTCCTCACCCCTCCACTTT.

The chain recombines TRBV7-3 with TRBJ2-3, with a weak D call TRBD2 (5 bases). The germline V and J ends were trimmed by 5 bases and 7 bases, with 19 bases remaining between them. Germline CDR1 reads SGHTA; CDR2 reads FQGTGA. The CDR3 length is 15 residues. CDR3 in amino acids: CASSRSGSLGNTQYF. The CDR3 DNA reads as TGTGCCAGCAGCCGATCGGGGAGTTTGGGGAATACGCAGTATTTT.

The chain links TRBV6-2 or TRBV6-3 to TRBJ2-1; D is uncertain. CDR1 MNHEY and CDR2 SVGEGT come from the germline V gene. CDR3 length: 14 amino acids. Trimming shortened V by 4 bases and J by 5 bases, and 12 bases separated the two germline ends. The CDR3 loop reads CASSFVGRNNEQFF. The CDR3 DNA reads as TGTGCCAGCAGTTTCGTTGGACGGAACAATGAGCAGTTCTTC.

This chain uses TRBV9 with TRBJ1-6, with a tentative D call TRBD1 (5 bases). In germline, CDR1 is SGDLS, CDR2 YYNGEE. V was cut by 4 bases and J by 6 bases, with 11 bases left in between. The CDR3 totals 14 residues. CDR3 loop: CASSPRDGNSPLHF. The CDR3 DNA reads TGTGCCAGCAGCCCCCGGGACGGTAATTCACCCCTCCACTTT.